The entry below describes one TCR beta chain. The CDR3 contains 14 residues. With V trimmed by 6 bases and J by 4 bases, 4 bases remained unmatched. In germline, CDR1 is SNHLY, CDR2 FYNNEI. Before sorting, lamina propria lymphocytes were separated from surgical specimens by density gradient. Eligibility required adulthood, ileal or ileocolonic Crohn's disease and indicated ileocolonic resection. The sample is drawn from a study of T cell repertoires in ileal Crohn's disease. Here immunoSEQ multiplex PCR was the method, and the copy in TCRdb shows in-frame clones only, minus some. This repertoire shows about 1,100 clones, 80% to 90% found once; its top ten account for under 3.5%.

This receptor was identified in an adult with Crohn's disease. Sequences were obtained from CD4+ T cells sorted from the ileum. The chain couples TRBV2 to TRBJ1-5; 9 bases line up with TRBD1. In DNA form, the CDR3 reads TGTGCCAGCAGCCAGGACAGGGGAAATCAGCCCCAGCATTTT. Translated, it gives CASSQDRGNQPQHF. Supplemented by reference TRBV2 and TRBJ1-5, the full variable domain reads EPEVTQTPSHQVTQMGQEVILRCVPISNHLYFYWYRQILGQKVEFLVSFYNNEISEKSEIFDDQFSVERPDGSNFTLKIRSTKLEDSAMYFCASSQDRGNQPQHFGDGTRLSIL.